This T cell receptor beta chain was sequenced during a study of blood T cell repertoires in COVID-19. Study context: The United States, Italy and Spain were the sources of the acute and convalescent COVID-19 samples. The cDNA or gDNA used as material had been derived from T cells, B-cell-depleted T cells, or PBMCs.

Only in-frame clones appear in the TCRdb table, and some are missing; sequencing was by immunoSEQ multiplex PCR. The table records over 250,000 clones, under 90% of them present only once. Donors were grouped by their self-reported clinical history. CDR1 is LGHDT, CDR2 YNNKEL, per germline (reference sequence). V was clipped by 4 bases and J by 10 bases, with 14 bases between them. This CDR3 spans 13 amino acids. The TCR originated in a woman aged 55-69 years who had recovered from COVID-19. The chain couples TRBV3-1 (or the pseudogene TRBV3-2) to TRBJ1-3; D is perhaps TRBD1 (5 bases). The material sequenced was PBMCs or T cells enriched from blood (not recorded which). As DNA, the CDR3 is TGTGCCAGCAGCCTTCCCGGGGGGGATACCATATATTTT. Its translation: CASSLPGGDTIYF.